Following are 6 T cell receptor beta chains from one sample sequenced in a study of immune evolution from preneoplasia to lung adenocarcinoma. The repertoire was sequenced with immunoSEQ multiplex PCR; TCRdb's copy has only in-frame clones and lacks some. The data show roughly 4,000 clones, with roughly 85% seen just once and about 5.7% held by the top ten. The source material was FFPE minimally invasive lung adenocarcinoma tissue. The receptor set was obtained from a donor older than 65 with lung adenocarcinoma.

The rearrangement uses TRBV29-1 and TRBJ2-7; 7 bases align to TRBD1. The V gene end was trimmed by 5 bases and the J gene end by 5 bases; junction bases not matched to a gene: 6. CDR3 length equals 12 residues. Germline V gene data show CDR1 as SQVTM and CDR2 as ANQGSEA. The CDR3 region has the DNA TGCAGCGTTCCACAGGGGAGCCACGAGCAGTACTTC. Encoded protein: CSVPQGSHEQYF.

The CDR3 DNA is TGCGCCAGCAGTGAACGTCTAGCGGAGGGGACTCAAGAGCAGTTCTTC. Translating it yields CASSERLAEGTQEQFF. The rearrangement links TRBV10-1 to TRBJ2-1, with 7 nucleotides matching TRBD2. V lost 3 bases, J lost 10 bases, and 15 bases stayed unmatched. CDR1 is WNHNN and CDR2 is SYGVQD in the germline V gene (reference sequence). The CDR3 has 16 residues.

V gene TRBV7-9 combines with J gene TRBJ2-7; 9 bases fit TRBD1. Germline V gene sequence: CDR1 SEHNR, CDR2 FQNEAQ (reference sequence). The CDR3 extends over 16 amino acids. V shed 5 bases and J 2 bases; nucleotides not matched to a gene: 10. CDR3 DNA: TGTGCCAGCAGCCCCCCCGCCGGGACAGGGCCCTACGAGCAGTACTTC. Its protein product is CASSPPAGTGPYEQYF.

The J gene is TRBJ1-2, the V gene TRBV29-1; no firm D call. The CDR3 length is 13 residues. Trimming pared 5 bases from V and 1 base from J, leaving 11 bases between. Germline V gene lookup returns CDR1 SQVTM and CDR2 ANQGSEA. In DNA, the CDR3 is TGCAGCGTTTCCCTTACAGTTAACTATGGCTACACCTTC. Protein sequence: CSVSLTVNYGYTF. Filled out from reference TRBV29-1 and TRBJ1-2, the complete variable domain reads SAVISQKPSRDICQRGTSLTIQCQVDSQVTMMFWYRQQPGQSLTLIATANQGSEATYESGFVIDKFPISRPNLTFSTLTVSNMSPEDSSIYLCSVSLTVNYGYTFGSGTRLTVV.

This clone was detected once. The chain couples TRBV20-1 to TRBJ1-2; D remains unclear. CDR3 size: 10 residues. The germline gives CDR1 DFQATT, CDR2 SNEGSKA (reference sequence). In DNA, the CDR3 is TGCAGCAGAGGAGGATATGGCTACACCTTC. Amino acid sequence: CSRGGYGYTF.

The chain recombines TRBV5-1 with TRBJ1-1, with D tentatively TRBD1 (5 bases). Trimming removed 3 bases from V and 0 bases from J, with 12 bases in between. Looked up from germline, CDR1 is SGHRS and CDR2 is YFSETQ. The CDR3 consists of 15 residues. DNA for the CDR3: TGCGCCAGCAGCTCGGGGGAACAGGTGAACACTGAAGCTTTCTTT. Protein sequence: CASSSGEQVNTEAFF. Using reference TRBV5-1 and TRBJ1-1 for the parts outside the CDR3, the full variable domain is KAGVTQTPRYLIKTRGQQVTLSCSPISGHRSVSWYQQTPGQGLQFLFEYFSETQRNKGNFPGRFSGRQFSNSRSEMNVSTLELGDSALYLCASSSGEQVNTEAFFGQGTRLTVV.